This T cell receptor beta chain came from a study of blood T cell repertoires in COVID-19. Overall study context: PBMCs, B-cell-depleted T cells, or T cells provided the cDNA or gDNA that made up the material.

TCRdb keeps only in-frame clones here, not all; method: immunoSEQ multiplex PCR. This repertoire shows 200,000 or so clones, about 84% found once; its top ten account for 5.2%. The CDR3 length is 15 residues. V lost 0 bases, J lost 4 bases, and 3 bases stayed unmatched. Germline values: CDR1 SGHRS, CDR2 YFSETQ. The specimen was peripheral blood. The clonotype originates from a woman between 25 and 40 years old with acute or convalescent COVID-19. V usage is TRBV5-1 and J usage is TRBJ2-5, with TRBD2 matching over 10 bases. As DNA, the CDR3 is TGCGCCAGCAGCTTGGCCAGCGGGGGGGCAGAGACCCAGTACTTC. Encoded protein: CASSLASGGAETQYF.